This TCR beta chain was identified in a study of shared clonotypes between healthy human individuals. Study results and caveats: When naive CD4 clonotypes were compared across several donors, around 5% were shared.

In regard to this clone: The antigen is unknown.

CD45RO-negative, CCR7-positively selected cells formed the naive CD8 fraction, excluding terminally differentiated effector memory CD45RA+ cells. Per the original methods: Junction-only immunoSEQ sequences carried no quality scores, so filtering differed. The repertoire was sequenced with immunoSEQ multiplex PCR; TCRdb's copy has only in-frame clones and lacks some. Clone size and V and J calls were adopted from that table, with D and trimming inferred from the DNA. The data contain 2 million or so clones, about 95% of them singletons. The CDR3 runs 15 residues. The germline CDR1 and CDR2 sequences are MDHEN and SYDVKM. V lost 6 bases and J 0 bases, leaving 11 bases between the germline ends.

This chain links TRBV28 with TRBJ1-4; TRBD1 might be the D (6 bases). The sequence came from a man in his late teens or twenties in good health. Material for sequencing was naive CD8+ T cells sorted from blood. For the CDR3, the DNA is TGTGCCAGCAGCCAGGGGAGCGCAACTAATGAAAAACTGTTTTTT. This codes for CASSQGSATNEKLFF.